The rows below give T cell receptor beta chains drawn from one sample of a study of tumour-infiltrating T cells in Burkitt lymphoma. The assay was immunoSEQ multiplex PCR, and TCRdb's table has in-frame clones only and misses some. The sample lists about 2,300 clones, under 30% occurring once. What was sequenced was tumor tissue from a relapse. The receptors were gathered from a human donor with relapsed Burkitt lymphoma. Some clones in this sample may be carry-over from other donors' samples. Both conserved end residues are part of each CDR3. The D gene is left open where the match is weak. Expanded clones get a size class; other rows say once, few or many, or leave the size out.

v_call,j_call,d_call,clone_size,cdr3_aa,cdr3_nt
TRBV5-1,TRBJ1-1,TRBD1,-,CASSLKFQGALNTEAFF,TGCGCCAGCAGCTTGAAATTCCAGGGGGCCTTGAACACTGAAGCTTTCTTT
TRBV7-2,TRBJ2-3,TRBD2,-,CASSLARLAGGADTQYF,TGTGCCAGCAGCTTAGCGAGGCTAGCGGGGGGCGCAGATACGCAGTATTTT
TRBV18,TRBJ1-1,-,-,CASSPDARQYTEAFF,TGTGCCAGCTCCCCGGACGCGAGACAGTACACTGAAGCTTTCTTT
TRBV9,TRBJ1-2,TRBD1,large,CASSVDRDRGGRGYTF,TGTGCCAGCAGCGTAGATCGGGACAGGGGTGGCCGGGGCTACACCTTC
TRBV14,TRBJ1-2,-,-,CASSQVLSYGYTF,TGTGCCAGCAGCCAAGTGCTGTCCTATGGCTACACCTTC
TRBV30,TRBJ1-6,-,few,CAWSVGQGNSPLHF,TGTGCCTGGAGTGTAGGTCAGGGCAATTCACCCCTCCACTTT
TRBV5-5,TRBJ2-3,TRBD2,-,CASSELAGFTDTQYF,TGTGCCAGCAGCGAACTAGCGGGGTTCACAGATACGCAGTATTTT
TRBV19,TRBJ1-1,-,-,CASSIGTPEAFF,TGTGCCAGTAGTATAGGGACACCTGAAGCTTTCTTT
TRBV7-9,TRBJ1-4,TRBD1,few,CASSRQTGDEKLFF,TGTGCCAGCAGCCGACAGACAGGGGATGAAAAACTGTTTTTT
TRBV5-1,TRBJ1-4,TRBD1,-,CASSLRQGNEKLFF,TGCGCCAGCAGCTTGCGACAGGGGAATGAAAAACTGTTTTTT
TRBV29-1,TRBJ2-2,TRBD1,-,CSVLTGSTGELFF,TGCAGCGTATTGACAGGGTCTACCGGGGAGCTGTTTTTT
TRBV7-3,TRBJ1-6,-,-,CASGLGGGSPLHF,TGTGCCAGCGGCCTTGGTGGGGGGTCACCCCTCCACTTT
TRBV5-1,TRBJ2-7,TRBD1,few,CASSPVGTGGAEQYF,TGCGCCAGCAGCCCCGTGGGGACAGGGGGCGCCGAGCAGTACTTC
TRBV4-2,TRBJ1-1,-,-,CASSQDLVREAFF,TGTGCCAGCAGCCAGGACTTGGTGAGGGAAGCTTTCTTT
TRBV7-2,TRBJ2-5,-,-,CASSLIGETQYF,TGTGCCAGCAGCTTAATCGGAGAGACCCAGTACTTC
TRBV7-6,TRBJ2-5,-,few,CASSLWETQYF,TGTGCCAGCAGCTTATGGGAGACCCAGTACTTC
TRBV30,TRBJ1-6,-,-,CAWSVLHTGPLHF,TGTGCCTGGAGTGTACTTCATACAGGACCCCTCCACTTT
TRBV2,TRBJ2-7,-,-,CASRGYPTYEQYF,TGTGCCAGCAGGGGGTACCCTACCTACGAGCAGTACTTC
TRBV5-1,TRBJ1-1,-,few,CASSSGPTEAFF,TGCGCCAGCAGCTCTGGTCCTACTGAAGCTTTCTTT
TRBV27,TRBJ2-1,-,-,CASSLYNEQFF,TGTGCCAGCAGTTTATACAATGAGCAGTTCTTC
TRBV1,TRBJ1-6,-,few,CTSSQERNHSPLHF,TGCACCAGCAGCCAAGAGAGAAATCATTCACCCCTCCACTTT
TRBV30,TRBJ1-1,-,few,CAWSQHRNTEAFF,TGTGCCTGGAGTCAACACCGGAACACTGAAGCTTTCTTT
TRBV7-2,TRBJ1-6,-,-,CASSLYPGNTPLHF,TGTGCCAGCAGCTTATACCCCGGGAATACACCCCTCCACTTT
TRBV4-1,TRBJ2-2,-,-,CASAISGLASNTGELFF,TGCGCCAGCGCAATTAGCGGACTCGCATCGAACACCGGGGAGCTGTTTTTT
TRBV7-2,TRBJ2-7,-,-,CASSSSSGSPHEQYF,TGTGCCAGCAGCTCTTCTTCCGGGTCCCCTCACGAGCAGTACTTC
TRBV6-5,TRBJ1-6,-,-,CASRRWTSGDSPLHF,TGTGCCAGCAGGCGTTGGACCTCGGGAGATTCACCCCTCCACTTT
TRBV18,TRBJ2-6,-,few,CASSQQISGANVLTF,TGTGCCAGCTCACAACAGATCTCTGGGGCCAACGTCCTGACTTTC
TRBV15,TRBJ2-4,-,few,CATSRDREGLAKNIQYF,TGTGCCACCAGCAGAGATCGTGAGGGGTTAGCCAAAAACATTCAGTACTTC
TRBV28,TRBJ1-6,-,few,CASSSHRALHF,TGTGCCAGCAGTTCCCACAGGGCCCTCCACTTT
TRBV19,TRBJ2-1,-,-,CASSMGGSSYNEQFF,TGTGCCAGTAGTATGGGTGGAAGCTCCTACAATGAGCAGTTCTTC
TRBV10-1,TRBJ2-4,TRBD1,-,CASSESQIGGTGKNIQYF,TGCGCCAGCAGTGAGTCGCAGATCGGCGGGACAGGAAAAAACATTCAGTACTTC
TRBV6-1,TRBJ1-5,TRBD1,-,CASKGQGSNQPQHF,TGTGCCAGCAAGGGACAGGGCTCCAATCAGCCCCAGCATTTT
TRBV2,TRBJ1-5,-,few,CAMEGGDHYSNQPQHF,TGTGCCATGGAGGGGGGGGATCACTATAGCAATCAGCCCCAGCATTTT
TRBV4-1,TRBJ2-7,TRBD2,-,CASSAPLGEGEQYF,TGCGCCAGCAGCGCCCCTTTGGGGGAGGGCGAGCAGTACTTC
TRBV5-1,TRBJ2-7,-,once,CASSSTDHEQYF,TGCGCCAGCAGCTCGACGGACCACGAGCAGTACTTC
TRBV4-1,TRBJ1-1,-,large,CAIYPFYPRLNTEAFF,TGCGCCATCTACCCGTTTTATCCAAGACTGAACACTGAAGCTTTCTTT
TRBV7-9,TRBJ2-3,-,-,CASSLLVGPLNTQYF,TGTGCCAGCAGCTTACTCGTTGGCCCCTTAAATACGCAGTATTTT
TRBV6-5,TRBJ2-7,-,-,CASNYGSVYEQYF,TGTGCCAGCAATTACGGGAGCGTCTACGAGCAGTACTTC
TRBV7-3,TRBJ1-2,-,few,CASSPTGPLNYGYTF,TGTGCCAGCAGTCCAACAGGGCCCCTAAACTATGGCTACACCTTC
TRBV6-1,TRBJ2-7,TRBD1,few,CASSAPGQGRRAQYF,TGTGCCAGCAGTGCTCCGGGACAGGGGAGACGAGCGCAGTACTTC
TRBV29-1,TRBJ2-7,-,-,CSAGTGSSYEQYF,TGCAGCGCCGGAACCGGGAGCTCCTACGAGCAGTACTTC